Reported below is one T cell receptor beta chain. In the authors' workflow: Scientists estimated how many nucleated cells there were by amplifying reference gene primers. The method was immunoSEQ multiplex PCR; TCRdb's version includes in-frame clones alone and lacks a portion of them. V and J calls and clone size are as listed in that table; D and trimming were resolved from the DNA. The data show about 68,000 clones, with over 75% seen just once and under 3% held by the top ten. This entry is derived from a study of blood T cell repertoires in COVID-19. Study summary: COVID-19 samples, acute and convalescent, were from the United States, Italy and Spain. PBMCs, B-cell-depleted T cells, or T cells were the source of the cDNA or gDNA that made up the material.

The CDR3 is 16 amino acids. Germline CDR1 is MDHEN and CDR2 is SYDVKM. V was pared by 6 bases and J by 8 bases, with 8 bases of the junction left unmatched. The TCR sequence derives from a man between 45 and 60 years old with acute or convalescent COVID-19. The sample comprised peripheral blood. J is TRBJ2-1 and V is TRBV28, with 15 bases lining up with TRBD2. CDR3 sequence: CASSPGLAGGGHEQFF. CDR3 coding DNA: TGTGCCAGCAGCCCGGGACTAGCGGGAGGTGGGCATGAGCAGTTCTTC.